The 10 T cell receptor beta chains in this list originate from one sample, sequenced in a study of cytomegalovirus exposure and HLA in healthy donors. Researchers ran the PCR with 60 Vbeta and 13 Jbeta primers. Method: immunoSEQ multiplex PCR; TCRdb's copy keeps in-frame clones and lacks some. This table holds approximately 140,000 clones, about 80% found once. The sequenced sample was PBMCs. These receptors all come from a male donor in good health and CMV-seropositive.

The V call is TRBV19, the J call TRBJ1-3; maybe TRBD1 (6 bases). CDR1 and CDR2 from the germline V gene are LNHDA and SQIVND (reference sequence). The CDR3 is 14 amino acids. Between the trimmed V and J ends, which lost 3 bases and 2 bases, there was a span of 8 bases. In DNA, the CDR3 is TGTGCCAGTAGTATCGGGGGGCCTGGAAACACCATATATTTT. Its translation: CASSIGGPGNTIYF.

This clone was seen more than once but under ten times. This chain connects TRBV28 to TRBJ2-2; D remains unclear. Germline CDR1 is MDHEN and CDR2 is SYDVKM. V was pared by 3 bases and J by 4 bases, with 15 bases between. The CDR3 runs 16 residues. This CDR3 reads CASSLDPSAATGELFF. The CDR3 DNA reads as TGTGCCAGCAGTTTGGATCCTTCGGCGGCCACCGGGGAGCTGTTTTTT.

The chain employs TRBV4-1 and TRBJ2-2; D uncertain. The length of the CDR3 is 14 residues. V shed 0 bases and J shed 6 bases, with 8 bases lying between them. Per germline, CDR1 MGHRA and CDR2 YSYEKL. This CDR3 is CASSQEYRAGELFF. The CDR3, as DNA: TGCGCCAGCAGCCAAGAGTACAGAGCCGGGGAGCTGTTTTTT.

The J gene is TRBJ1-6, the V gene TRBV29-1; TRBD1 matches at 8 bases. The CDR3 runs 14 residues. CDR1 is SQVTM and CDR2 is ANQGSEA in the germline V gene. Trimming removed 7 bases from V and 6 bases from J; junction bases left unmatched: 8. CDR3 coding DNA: TGCAGCGCCACAGAGGGACAGGCTAATTCACCCCTCCACTTT. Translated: CSATEGQANSPLHF. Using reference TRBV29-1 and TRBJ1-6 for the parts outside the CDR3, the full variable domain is SAVISQKPSRDICQRGTSLTIQCQVDSQVTMMFWYRQQPGQSLTLIATANQGSEATYESGFVIDKFPISRPNLTFSTLTVSNMSPEDSSIYLCSATEGQANSPLHFGNGTRLTVT.

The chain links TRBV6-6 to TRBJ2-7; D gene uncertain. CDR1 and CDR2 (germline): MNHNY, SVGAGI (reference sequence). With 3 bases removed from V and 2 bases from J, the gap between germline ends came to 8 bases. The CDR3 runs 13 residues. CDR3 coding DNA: TGTGCCAGCAGTTATGCCGCTACCTACGAGCAGTACTTC. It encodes CASSYAATYEQYF.

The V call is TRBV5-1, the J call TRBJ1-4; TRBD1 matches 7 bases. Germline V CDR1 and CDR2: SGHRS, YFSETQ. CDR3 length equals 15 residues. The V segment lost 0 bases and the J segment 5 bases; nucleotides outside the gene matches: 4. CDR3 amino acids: CASSLGGTANEKLFF. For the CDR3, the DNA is TGCGCCAGCAGCTTGGGCGGGACAGCGAATGAAAAACTGTTTTTT.

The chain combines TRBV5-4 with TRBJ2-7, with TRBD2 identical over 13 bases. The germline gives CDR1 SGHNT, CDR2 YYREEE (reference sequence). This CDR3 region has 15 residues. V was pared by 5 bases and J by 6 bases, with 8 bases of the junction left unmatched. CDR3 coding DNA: TGTGCCAGCAGTCAAACCGGGACTAGCGGGATCGAGCAGTACTTC. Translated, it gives CASSQTGTSGIEQYF.

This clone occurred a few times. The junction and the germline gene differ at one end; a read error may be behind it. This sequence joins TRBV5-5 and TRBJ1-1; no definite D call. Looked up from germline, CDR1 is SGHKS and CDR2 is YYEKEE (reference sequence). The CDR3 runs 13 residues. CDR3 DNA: TGCGCCAGCAGCTATCGACAGAACACTGAAGCTTTCTTT. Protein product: CASSYRQNTEAFF.

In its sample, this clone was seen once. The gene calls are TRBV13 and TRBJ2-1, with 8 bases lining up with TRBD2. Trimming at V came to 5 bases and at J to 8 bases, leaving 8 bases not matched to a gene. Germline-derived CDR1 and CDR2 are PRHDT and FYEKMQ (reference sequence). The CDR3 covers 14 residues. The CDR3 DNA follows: TGTGCCAGCAGCGAGAGCGGGAGTAAGGATGAGCAGTTCTTC. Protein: CASSESGSKDEQFF.

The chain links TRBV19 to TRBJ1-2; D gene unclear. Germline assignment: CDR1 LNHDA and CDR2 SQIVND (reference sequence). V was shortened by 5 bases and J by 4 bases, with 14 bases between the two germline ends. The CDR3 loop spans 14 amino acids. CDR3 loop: CASSPMREGYGYTF. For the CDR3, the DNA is TGTGCCAGTAGTCCAATGCGGGAAGGCTATGGCTACACCTTC.